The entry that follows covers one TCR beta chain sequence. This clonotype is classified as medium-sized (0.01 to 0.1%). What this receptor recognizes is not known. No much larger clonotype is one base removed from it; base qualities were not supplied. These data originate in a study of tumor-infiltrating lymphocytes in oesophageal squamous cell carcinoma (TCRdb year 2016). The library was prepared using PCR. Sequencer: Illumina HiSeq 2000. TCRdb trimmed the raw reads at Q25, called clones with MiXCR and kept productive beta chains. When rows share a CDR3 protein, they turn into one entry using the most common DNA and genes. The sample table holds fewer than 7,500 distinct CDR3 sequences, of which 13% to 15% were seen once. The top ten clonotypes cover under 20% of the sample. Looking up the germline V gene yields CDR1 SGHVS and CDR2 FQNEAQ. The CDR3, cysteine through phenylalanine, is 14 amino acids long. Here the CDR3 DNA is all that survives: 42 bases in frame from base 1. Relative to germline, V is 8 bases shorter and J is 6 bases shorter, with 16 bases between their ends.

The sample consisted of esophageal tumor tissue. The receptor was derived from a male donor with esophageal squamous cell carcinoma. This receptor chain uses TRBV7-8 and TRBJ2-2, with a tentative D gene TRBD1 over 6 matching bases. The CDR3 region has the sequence CASLQSGASGELFF. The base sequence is TGTGCCAGCCTTCAGTCAGGGGCTTCCGGGGAGCTGTTTTTT.